This T cell receptor beta chain was observed in a study of cytomegalovirus exposure and HLA in healthy donors (dated by TCRdb to 2015 to 2018). Context from the whole study: A later analysis indicated that the 95 to 150 validation repertoires were generated on the platform also employed for the approximately 700 repertoires of the first cohort. The study aimed to test whether signatures of past pathogen exposure could be identified by cataloging public T cell receptors. A separate validation cohort of 100 to 150 different subjects was used in addition to the roughly 670-subject first cohort. High-throughput TCR immunosequencing, statistical association of individual TCRs with disease status, and machine learning were combined to predict cytomegalovirus infection status. What the work shows at the level of the full study, not this receptor alone: The validation cohort had no HLA typing available for a later analysis, so co-occurrence within that cohort was assessed over all 130 or so repertoires. The classifier was reported to diagnose cytomegalovirus status with high specificity and sensitivity in both the original and validation cohorts. A total of roughly 160 TCR beta chains were listed by the study as associated with cytomegalovirus. A later analysis found that TCRs clustered in the first cohort also tended to co-occur in the 120 validation repertoires, with approximately 93% of cluster scores above 0. According to the authors, the approach could potentially be generalized to other disease states and immunological phenotypes. In vitro tests confirmed that a few of the cytomegalovirus-associated TCR beta chains recognize cytomegalovirus antigens. While some public TCRs were present in many individuals, most TCR sequences turned up only very rarely across donors.

Points on this clone: What this receptor recognizes is not known. Base quality data are lacking; no much larger clone is found one base away.

The donors were included in the validation cohort of approximately 120 subjects, a group kept apart from the 666-subject first cohort. The library was obtained by the immunoSEQ multiplex PCR assay. In the source study's methods: A statistical classification framework was built for diagnosing cytomegalovirus status from the catalog of TCR beta chain sequences. Sourced from immuneACCESS, this table was stored by TCRdb with only in-frame sequences that have V and J called. A share of the clones is absent; for the studies checked, an unresolved V gene accounts for under half, and the remainder has no known explanation. For V, J and clone size, that table is used; D and trimming come from the DNA. A total of some 110,000 clones appear in this sample, approximately 88% of them only once. 1.5% to 2% of the sample is in the top ten clones. Input material: PBMCs. The clonotype comes from a young man in good health and CMV-seronegative.

The nucleotide sequence reads TGTGCCAGCAGTTCAGCCCTCACAGGGGATCAGCCCCAGCATTTT. Its translation reads: CASSSALTGDQPQHF. Recombination linked TRBV28 to TRBJ1-5, and 7 bases in between align with TRBD1. Trimmed from V: 4 bases; trimmed from J: 5 bases; junction bases lacking a gene match: 8. From its cysteine to its phenylalanine, the CDR3 spans 15 amino acids. The read is trimmed to its CDR3 DNA, 45 bases read in frame from base 1. Looking up the germline V gene yields CDR1 MDHEN and CDR2 SYDVKM. Supplemented by the reference TRBV28 and TRBJ1-5 proteins around the CDR3, the complete variable domain is DVKVTQSSRYLVKRTGEKVFLECVQDMDHENMFWYRQDPGLGLRLIYFSYDVKMKEKGDIPEGYSVSREKKERFSLILESASTNQTSMYLCASSSALTGDQPQHFGDGTRLSIL.